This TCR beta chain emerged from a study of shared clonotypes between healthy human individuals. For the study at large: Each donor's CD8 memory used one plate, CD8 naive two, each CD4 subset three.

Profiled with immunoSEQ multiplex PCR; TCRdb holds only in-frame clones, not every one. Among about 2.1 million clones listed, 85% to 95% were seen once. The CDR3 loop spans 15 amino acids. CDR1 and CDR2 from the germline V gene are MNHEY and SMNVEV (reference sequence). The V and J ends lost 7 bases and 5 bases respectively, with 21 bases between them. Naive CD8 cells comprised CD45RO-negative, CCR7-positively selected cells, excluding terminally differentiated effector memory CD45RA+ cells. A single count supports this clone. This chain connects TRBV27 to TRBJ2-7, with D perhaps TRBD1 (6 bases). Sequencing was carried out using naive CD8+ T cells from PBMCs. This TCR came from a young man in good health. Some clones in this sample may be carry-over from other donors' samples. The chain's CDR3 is CASTTMGTLGNEQYF. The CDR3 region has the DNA TGTGCCAGCACCACGATGGGGACACTTGGCAACGAGCAGTACTTC.